This T cell receptor (beta chain) was recovered during a study of cytomegalovirus exposure and HLA in healthy donors. Findings and limits, study-wide: In a later analysis, donors in an Asian-associated ancestry cluster reportedly had fewer N-insertions in productive TCRs than the cohort mean. Previous analysis showed most TCR beta V segments were productive about 90% or about 30% of the time.

Researchers ran the PCR with 60 Vbeta and 13 Jbeta primers. TCRdb's copy holds only in-frame clones and misses some; the assay was immunoSEQ multiplex PCR. The data contain 70,000 or so clones, roughly 85% of them singletons. Worth noting for this clone: Its specificity is not known.

Donors sampled were nominally healthy, though unrecorded immune exposures were likely. The V gene end was trimmed by 3 bases and the J gene end by 2 bases; junction bases not matched to a gene: 5. The CDR3 is 14 amino acids. CDR1 is SQVTM, CDR2 ANQGSEA, per germline. J is TRBJ2-3 and V is TRBV29-1; 7 positions match TRBD2. The sample comprised PBMCs. The TCR sequence derives from a woman younger than 45 in good health and CMV-seronegative. The CDR3 DNA is TGCAGCGTTGAGGCTAGCGGAAACACAGATACGCAGTATTTT. As protein: CSVEASGNTDTQYF.